These 14 T cell receptor beta chains were sequenced from one sample in a study of blood T cell repertoires in COVID-19. Sequencing was performed with immunoSEQ multiplex PCR; in TCRdb, only in-frame clones are kept and a portion is missing. The sample shows approximately 430,000 clones, 70% to 90% of them seen only once. Sequencing was performed on peripheral blood. The receptors come from a woman aged 30 to 39 with active or convalescent COVID-19.

The chain couples TRBV19 to TRBJ2-1, with 11 bases lining up with TRBD2. The length of the CDR3 is 17 residues. V trimming: 3 bases; J trimming: 1 base; junction bases outside the gene matches: 5. CDR1 and CDR2 (germline): LNHDA, SQIVND (reference sequence). Here the CDR3 DNA reads TGTGCCAGTAGTATGACTAGCGGGATAGGATCCTACAATGAGCAGTTCTTC. Translation: CASSMTSGIGSYNEQFF.

The rearrangement uses TRBV5-1 and TRBJ1-2; 9 bases line up with TRBD1. The V gene end was trimmed by 4 bases and the J gene end by 3 bases; junction bases not matched to a gene: 7. Germline V CDR1 and CDR2: SGHRS, YFSETQ. The CDR3 contains 15 residues. CDR3 amino acids: CASSPTGGSDYGYTF. CDR3 DNA sequence: TGCGCCAGCAGCCCGACAGGGGGGAGTGACTATGGCTACACCTTC.

The CDR3 DNA follows: TGTGCCAGTAGTATAAGCCCGAACACCGGGGAGCTGTTTTTT. This gives the protein CASSISPNTGELFF. The chain is built from TRBV19 and TRBJ2-2; D not resolved. This CDR3 spans 14 amino acids. The germline V and J ends were trimmed by 2 bases and 0 bases, with 4 bases remaining between them. Germline values: CDR1 LNHDA, CDR2 SQIVND (reference sequence).

V gene TRBV30 combines with J gene TRBJ2-7, with a possible D match to TRBD2 (5 bases). The V end was cut by 1 base, the J end by 4 bases, with 8 bases between. The CDR3 is 12 residues long. Per the germline V gene, CDR1 is GTSNPN and CDR2 is SVGIG (reference sequence). CDR3 sequence: CAWSAGLYEQYF. In DNA, the CDR3 is TGTGCCTGGAGTGCAGGACTGTACGAGCAGTACTTC.

This clone has more than one count but fewer than ten. The V gene is TRBV5-1, the J gene TRBJ1-2; a weak D match, TRBD1 (5 bases). V was clipped by 1 base and J by 4 bases, with 5 bases between them. The germline CDR1 and CDR2 sequences are SGHRS and YFSETQ. The CDR3 runs 12 residues. CDR3 loop: CASSLTGYGYTF. The CDR3 bases are TGCGCCAGCAGCTTGACAGGCTATGGCTACACCTTC.

The chain has TRBV19 and TRBJ2-3; a weak D match, TRBD2 (6 bases). The CDR3 runs 12 residues. V was shortened by 7 bases and J by 4 bases, with 9 bases between the two germline ends. Germline lookup yields CDR1 LNHDA and CDR2 SQIVND (reference sequence). The CDR3 DNA is TGTGCCAGTACGGGCGGGGCAGATACGCAGTATTTT. Its translation: CASTGGADTQYF.

The rearrangement joins TRBV11-1 to TRBJ1-2, with a tentative D call TRBD1 (6 bases). The CDR3 runs to 12 residues. Germline V gene lookup returns CDR1 SGHAT and CDR2 FQDESV (reference sequence). Trimming took off 5 bases at V and 4 bases at J, with 8 bases between the two ends. CDR3 DNA sequence: TGTGCCAGCAGCCTGGACAGCTATGGCTACACCTTC. This translates into CASSLDSYGYTF. Filled out from reference TRBV11-1 and TRBJ1-2, the complete variable domain reads EAEVAQSPRYKITEKSQAVAFWCDPISGHATLYWYRQILGQGPELLVQFQDESVVDDSQLPKDRFSAERLKGVDSTLKIQPAELGDSAMYLCASSLDSYGYTFGSGTRLTVV.

The chain employs TRBV27 and TRBJ2-7; tentatively, D is TRBD1 (5 bases). The CDR3 has 13 residues. The germline CDR1 and CDR2 sequences are MNHEY and SMNVEV (reference sequence). Trimming left V 7 bases short and J 5 bases short, with 15 bases between. In DNA, the CDR3 is TGTGCCAGCATGGAGAGACAGTACCACGAGCAGTACTTC. As protein: CASMERQYHEQYF.

The chain carries TRBV7-2 and TRBJ2-7; 10 nucleotides align to TRBD2. This CDR3 has 16 residues. CDR1 and CDR2 from the germline V gene are SGHTA and FQGNSA. Unmatched junction bases numbered 8, after V lost 3 bases and J lost 3 bases. The CDR3 coding sequence is TGTGCCAGCAGCTTTTATCTAGCGGGAGCGGGCTACGAGCAGTACTTC. It translates to CASSFYLAGAGYEQYF.

The V call is TRBV2, the J call TRBJ2-5; 8 bases align to TRBD1. With 8 bases clipped from V and 7 bases from J, the junction kept 9 bases outside the gene matches. The CDR3 runs to 13 residues. CDR1 and CDR2 from the germline V gene are SNHLY and FYNNEI. This CDR3 reads CASESDRGMTQYF. In DNA, the CDR3 is TGTGCCAGCGAGAGTGACAGGGGTATGACCCAGTACTTC.

The genes are TRBV3-1 (or the pseudogene TRBV3-2) and TRBJ1-2; no firm D call. The CDR3 loop spans 16 amino acids. Trimming removed 0 bases from V and 4 bases from J, with 15 bases in between. Germline loops: CDR1 LGHDT, CDR2 YNNKEL (reference sequence). The CDR3 loop is CASSQDSGGSGYGYTF. For the CDR3, the DNA is TGTGCCAGCAGCCAAGACAGTGGAGGGTCTGGCTATGGCTACACCTTC.

This rearrangement joins TRBV6-1 to TRBJ2-7; TRBD1 agrees at 7 bases. CDR1 is MNHNS, CDR2 SASEGT, per germline. The ends lost 3 bases at V and 3 bases at J; junction bases unmatched: 11. The CDR3 sequence is 16 residues long. The CDR3 coding sequence is TGTGCCAGCAGTGACCAGGGACAGACCCATTACTACGAGCAGTACTTC. Its translation: CASSDQGQTHYYEQYF.

The CDR3 region is CASSDHGQRQYF. CDR3 DNA sequence: TGCGCCAGCAGTGACCACGGACAGCGGCAGTATTTT. V and J are TRBV10-1 and TRBJ2-3; maybe TRBD1 (6 bases). CDR1 is WNHNN and CDR2 is SYGVQD in the germline V gene (reference sequence). CDR3 length equals 12 residues. V was shortened by 3 bases and J by 11 bases, with 12 bases between the two germline ends.

In its sample, this clone was seen once. This chain connects TRBV2 to TRBJ1-2; 7 bases agree with TRBD1. The CDR3 length is 15 residues. The germline V gene encodes CDR1 SNHLY and CDR2 FYNNEI. The V gene end was trimmed by 6 bases and the J gene end by 0 bases; junction bases not matched to a gene: 7. CDR3 sequence: CASSPMGQTNYGYTF. DNA of the CDR3: TGTGCCAGCAGCCCTATGGGACAGACTAACTATGGCTACACCTTC.